Reported below is one TCR beta chain. Negative isolation was applied to CD8+ and CD4+ T cells, and FACS enrichment was applied to TEMRA cells. This entry comes from a study of CD8 T cells in Susac syndrome. V trimming: 8 bases; J trimming: 3 bases; junction bases outside the gene matches: 7. The CDR3 covers 14 residues. Reverse transcription used roughly 0.45 to 1 ug RNA and random hexamers. The amplification used immunoSEQ multiplex PCR on TCR beta CDR3; it spanned 54 Vbeta and 13 Jbeta. Each CDR3 protein gets one entry after TCRdb re-called the immunoSEQ multiplex PCR reads with MiXCR. The sample consists of about 200,000 distinct CDR3 sequences, 90% to 95% of them appearing once.

The sequence came from a human donor with Susac syndrome. Sequenced input: CD4+ T cells from PBMCs. This chain connects TRBV12-3 or TRBV12-4 to TRBJ2-1; 7 positions match TRBD1. CDR3 bases: TGTGCCAGCCAACCGGGACAGAGCTACAATGAGCAGTTCTTC. Encoded protein: CASQPGQSYNEQFF.